These T cell receptor beta chains were read from a single sample in a study of T-cell reconstitution after alpha-beta-depleted transplantation in children. TCRdb analysed the PCR reads with MiXCR anew, one entry per CDR3 protein. The sample lists 25,000 to 30,000 distinct CDR3 sequences, 15% to 20% occurring once. Sequenced here: PBMCs, mostly from graft donor cells, sampled 60 days after TCRalphabeta/CD19-depleted stem cell transplant. These receptor sequences come from a male patient under 10 years old who had a stem cell transplant for acute lymphoblastic leukemia, so the T cells may come from the graft donor. Both conserved end residues are part of each CDR3. A D gene is named only where the DNA matches it firmly. The size of a clone is reported for some rows only, either as once, few or many, or as a class for expanded clones.

j_gene | abundance | v_gene | d_gene | len | CDR3aa | CDR3nt
TRBJ2-5 | - | TRBV7-9 | - | 12 | CASSEGGETQYF | TGTGCCAGCAGCGAAGGGGGGGAGACCCAGTACTTC
TRBJ1-1 | few | TRBV11-3 | - | 18 | CASSLGVWQTIMNTEAFF | TGTGCCAGCAGCTTAGGAGTTTGGCAGACAATAATGAACACTGAAGCTTTCTTT
TRBJ2-7 | medium-sized | TRBV12-3/TRBV12-4 | - | 11 | CASSSPSEQYF | TGTGCCAGCAGTTCCCCCTCCGAGCAGTACTTC
TRBJ2-7 | few | TRBV7-6 | - | 13 | CASSQGFPYEQYF | TGTGCCAGCAGCCAGGGGTTCCCCTACGAGCAGTACTTC
TRBJ2-7 | many | TRBV7-6 | TRBD1 | 15 | CASGTGEGSSYEQYF | TGTGCCAGCGGGACAGGGGAGGGGAGCTCCTACGAGCAGTACTTC
TRBJ2-3 | few | TRBV10-3 | - | 15 | CAISVGRPFTDTQYF | TGTGCCATCAGTGTAGGACGGCCCTTCACAGATACGCAGTATTTT
TRBJ2-1 | medium-sized | TRBV10-1 | - | 13 | CASSVPLTGEQFF | TGCGCCAGCAGTGTCCCCCTTACGGGTGAGCAGTTCTTC
TRBJ1-1 | - | TRBV27 | - | 12 | CASSLYGTEAFF | TGTGCCAGCAGTTTATATGGCACTGAAGCTTTCTTT
TRBJ2-2 | - | TRBV11-1 | - | 16 | CASRLWRGGSTGELFF | TGTGCCAGCAGGTTATGGCGTGGAGGAAGCACCGGGGAGCTGTTTTTT
TRBJ2-6 | - | TRBV27 | - | 16 | CASSTQIFSGANVLTF | TGTGCCAGCAGTACCCAGATCTTCTCTGGGGCCAACGTCCTGACTTTC
TRBJ2-1 | - | TRBV4-3 | TRBD1 | 14 | CASSQTTGSREQFF | TGCGCCAGCAGCCAGACGACAGGGTCGAGGGAGCAGTTCTTC
TRBJ1-1 | - | TRBV5-4 | - | 14 | CASSLDRVVTEAFF | TGTGCCAGCAGCTTGGACAGGGTGGTGACTGAAGCTTTCTTT
TRBJ1-6 | few | TRBV9 | - | 13 | CASSVGTEFTLHF | TGTGCCAGCAGCGTAGGGACCGAATTCACCCTCCACTTT
TRBJ2-5 | - | TRBV28 | - | 13 | CASSLGLRETQYF | TGTGCCAGCAGTTTGGGGCTACGGGAGACCCAGTACTTC
TRBJ2-2 | - | TRBV2 | - | 14 | CASSEAPWTGELFF | TGTGCCAGCAGTGAAGCCCCTTGGACCGGGGAGCTGTTTTTT
TRBJ2-1 | few | TRBV6-1 | TRBD2 | 14 | CASSGLAIFNEQFF | TGTGCCAGCAGCGGACTAGCGATTTTCAATGAGCAGTTCTTC
TRBJ1-2 | few | TRBV6-5 | TRBD1 | 12 | CASRTGIYGYTF | TGTGCCAGCAGGACAGGGATCTATGGCTACACCTTC
TRBJ2-1 | medium-sized | TRBV5-5 | - | 14 | CASSLEVGGNEQFF | TGTGCCAGCAGCTTGGAGGTAGGGGGGAATGAGCAGTTCTTC
TRBJ2-1 | - | TRBV28 | - | 11 | CASSVNNEQFF | TGTGCCAGCAGTGTAAACAATGAGCAGTTCTTC
TRBJ2-7 | many | TRBV20-1 | - | 14 | CSAPRGAYSYEQYF | TGCAGTGCACCTCGGGGGGCCTACTCCTACGAGCAGTACTTC
TRBJ2-7 | many | TRBV28 | TRBD1 | 14 | CASSFTGGRYEQYF | TGTGCCAGCAGTTTCACAGGGGGCCGGTACGAGCAGTACTTC
TRBJ2-7 | few | TRBV5-4 | TRBD2 | 16 | CASSPGAGVSPYEQYF | TGTGCCAGCAGCCCCGGGGCGGGGGTCTCCCCCTACGAGCAGTACTTC
TRBJ2-1 | - | TRBV6-5 | - | 14 | CASSYSDSYNEQFF | TGTGCCAGCAGTTACTCGGACTCCTACAATGAGCAGTTCTTC
TRBJ1-1 | - | TRBV4-2 | - | 16 | CASSGTLGRGATEAFF | TGTGCCAGCAGCGGGACTCTTGGGCGAGGGGCCACTGAAGCTTTCTTT
TRBJ2-1 | few | TRBV20-1 | TRBD2 | 18 | CSARGPTSSGGVLDEQFF | TGCAGTGCTAGAGGTCCGACTTCTAGCGGGGGGGTATTAGATGAGCAGTTCTTC
TRBJ2-5 | many | TRBV6-1 | TRBD2 | 17 | CASSQLVGGAHRETQYF | TGTGCCAGCAGTCAATTGGTCGGGGGGGCCCATCGGGAGACCCAGTACTTC
TRBJ1-5 | - | TRBV12-3/TRBV12-4 | - | 14 | CASSFLQPNQPQHF | TGTGCCAGCAGTTTCCTTCAGCCAAATCAGCCCCAGCATTTT
TRBJ2-2 | many | TRBV20-1 | - | 13 | CSAGQANTGELFF | TGCAGTGCTGGGCAAGCGAACACCGGGGAGCTGTTTTTT
TRBJ1-1 | few | TRBV7-9 | - | 16 | CASSFPRWGKDTEAFF | TGTGCCAGCAGCTTCCCACGTTGGGGTAAGGACACTGAAGCTTTCTTT
TRBJ2-4 | few | TRBV12-3/TRBV12-4 | TRBD1 | 13 | CASSLEGAHIQYF | TGTGCCAGCAGTTTAGAGGGGGCGCACATTCAGTACTTC
TRBJ1-1 | many | TRBV20-1 | - | 13 | CSARGEVNTEAFF | TGCAGTGCTAGAGGAGAGGTGAACACTGAAGCTTTCTTT
TRBJ2-3 | - | TRBV15 | TRBD1 | 16 | CATILSSGTGADTQYF | TGTGCCACCATCCTCTCTTCCGGGACAGGGGCAGATACGCAGTATTTT
TRBJ1-3 | few | TRBV12-3/TRBV12-4 | TRBD1 | 17 | CASSFGQGAVPGNTIYF | TGTGCCAGCAGTTTTGGACAGGGGGCCGTCCCAGGAAACACCATATATTTT
TRBJ2-3 | once | TRBV6-2/TRBV6-3 | - | 12 | CASRTNTDTQYF | TGTGCCAGCAGAACCAACACAGATACGCAGTATTTT
TRBJ2-4 | many | TRBV20-1 | - | 15 | CSARNRQAGSNIQYF | TGCAGTGCTAGAAACCGACAGGCCGGCAGCAACATTCAGTACTTC
TRBJ1-5 | many | TRBV7-6 | - | 15 | CASSLRHGFDQPQHF | TGTGCCAGCAGCCTTCGACACGGGTTCGATCAGCCCCAGCATTTT
TRBJ1-2 | many | TRBV20-1 | - | 10 | CSAPDSFYTF | TGCAGTGCTCCTGACAGTTTCTACACCTTC
TRBJ2-3 | many | TRBV5-1 | TRBD1 | 16 | CASSNDSQGAGRTQYF | TGCGCCAGCAGCAATGACAGCCAGGGGGCAGGCCGGACGCAGTATTTT
TRBJ2-7 | few | TRBV6-1 | TRBD1 | 14 | CASSTTGSPYEQYF | TGTGCCAGCAGTACGACAGGGTCTCCCTACGAGCAGTACTTC
TRBJ2-1 | medium-sized | TRBV12-3/TRBV12-4 | - | 11 | CASNRNNEQFF | TGTGCCAGCAACAGAAACAATGAGCAGTTCTTC
TRBJ1-2 | many | TRBV28 | TRBD1 | 15 | CASTPGQGVNYGYTF | TGTGCCAGCACTCCCGGACAGGGCGTTAACTATGGCTACACCTTC
TRBJ2-3 | many | TRBV5-5 | - | 15 | CASSFQGTPPDTQYF | TGTGCCAGCAGCTTTCAGGGAACTCCCCCAGATACGCAGTATTTT
TRBJ2-3 | many | TRBV7-9 | - | 16 | CASSRLGGYSTDTQYF | TGTGCCAGCAGCCGCCTGGGGGGCTATAGCACAGATACGCAGTATTTT
TRBJ2-7 | few | TRBV11-2 | - | 18 | CASSLVLFSRAHSYEQYF | TGTGCCAGCAGCTTAGTATTATTTTCGAGGGCCCACTCCTACGAGCAGTACTTC
TRBJ1-2 | many | TRBV6-6 | - | 11 | CASRQGNGYTF | TGTGCCAGCAGGCAGGGAAATGGCTACACCTTC
TRBJ2-5 | medium-sized | TRBV7-9 | - | 15 | CASSLGDSKGETQYF | TGTGCCAGCAGCCTAGGGGACTCCAAGGGAGAGACCCAGTACTTC
TRBJ2-7 | - | TRBV11-2 | TRBD1 | 13 | CASSFRGLDEQYF | TGTGCCAGCAGCTTCAGGGGGCTTGACGAGCAGTACTTC
TRBJ2-2 | few | TRBV21-1 | - | 13 | CASSTQGAGELFF | TGTGCCAGCAGTACTCAGGGGGCCGGGGAGCTGTTTTTT
TRBJ2-7 | many | TRBV7-2 | - | 11 | CASSSAYEQYF | TGTGCCAGCAGCTCCGCCTACGAGCAGTACTTC
TRBJ1-5 | - | TRBV5-1 | - | 15 | CASSLWGDSNQPQHF | TGCGCCAGCAGCTTGTGGGGGGACAGCAATCAGCCCCAGCATTTT
TRBJ2-5 | - | TRBV19 | - | 13 | CASSTTGRETQYF | TGTGCCAGTAGTACAACAGGGCGAGAGACCCAGTACTTC
TRBJ2-1 | few | TRBV28 | - | 15 | CASTPGNGVYNEQFF | TGTGCCAGCACCCCGGGGAACGGAGTCTACAATGAGCAGTTCTTC
TRBJ2-2 | - | TRBV11-2 | - | 17 | CASSLNSGGGSTGELFF | TGTGCCAGCAGCTTAAATTCAGGAGGGGGGTCCACCGGGGAGCTGTTTTTT
TRBJ1-1 | - | TRBV6-5 | - | 11 | CASSRRGEAFF | TGTGCCAGCAGTCGGAGGGGGGAAGCTTTCTTT
TRBJ2-7 | many | TRBV19 | - | 15 | CASSIGRRSSYEQYF | TGTGCCAGTAGTATAGGTCGCCGGAGCTCCTACGAGCAGTACTTC
TRBJ2-4 | many | TRBV5-1 | - | 13 | CASSVDSQNIQYF | TGCGCCAGCAGCGTGGACAGTCAAAACATTCAGTACTTC